The clone carrying this TCR beta chain was found many times. The data were taken from a study of CD8 T cells in ankylosing spondylitis. This CDR3 has 15 amino acids. Germline CDR1 is SGHTA and CDR2 is FQGNSA. The V and J ends lost 5 bases and 3 bases respectively, with 16 bases between them. TCRdb reprocessed the 5' RACE reads with MiXCR, giving one entry per CDR3 protein. The data show about 220,000 distinct CDR3 sequences, 20% to 30% seen once. This chain links TRBV7-2 with TRBJ1-2; tentative D call: TRBD1 (6 bases). Source material: blood, either unsorted or a sorted T cell fraction (not recorded which). The receptor comes from a male donor with ankylosing spondylitis or in good health (not recorded which). The DNA for the CDR3 is TGTGCCAGCAGCCTGGGGGGGGGCGCGTACTATGGCTACACCTTC. It is translated as CASSLGGGAYYGYTF.